These T cell receptor beta chains were read from a single sample in a study of blood T cells in healthy people across ages. Each CDR3 protein is one row after TCRdb ran MiXCR on the 5' RACE reads. The sample shows roughly 790,000 distinct CDR3 sequences, 43% of them seen only once. The material sequenced was blood. These receptors came from a woman between 55 and 75 years old in good health. CDR3s include the opening cysteine and the closing phenylalanine or tryptophan. D genes are given only for firm matches. Some rows have no size entry. The others give once, few or many, or a class for an expanded clone.

size: few; D: NA; V: TRBV28; J: TRBJ2-7; DNA: TGTGCCAGCAGTCGTCCAGGGGCTTACGAGCAGTACTTC; CDR3: CASSRPGAYEQYF
size: NA; D: NA; V: TRBV7-6; J: TRBJ2-5; DNA: TGTGCCAGCAGCTTAGTTGGGTACTCCTACGTGCAGTACTTC; CDR3: CASSLVGYSYVQYF
size: few; D: TRBD2; V: TRBV10-1; J: TRBJ2-5; DNA: TGCGCCAGCAGTGAGTTTGCGGGGGGGCGAGAGACCCAGTACTTC; CDR3: CASSEFAGGRETQYF
size: few; D: TRBD2; V: TRBV2; J: TRBJ2-4; DNA: TGTGCCAGCAGTGAAGCCCGGACTAGCGGACTAGCCAAAAACATTCAGTACTTC; CDR3: CASSEARTSGLAKNIQYF
size: many; D: TRBD2; V: TRBV20-1; J: TRBJ2-5; DNA: TGCAGTGCTAGTGATAGCGGGGGGGCCGGGGAGACCCAGTACTTC; CDR3: CSASDSGGAGETQYF
size: NA; D: TRBD2; V: TRBV20-1; J: TRBJ2-7; DNA: TGCAGTGCTAGAGTTAGCGGGTCGACCTACGAGCAGTACTTC; CDR3: CSARVSGSTYEQYF
size: NA; D: NA; V: TRBV7-9; J: TRBJ2-2; DNA: TGTGCCAGCAGCCATGACTCCCTCGGCGGGGAGCTGTTTTTT; CDR3: CASSHDSLGGELFF
size: many; D: TRBD2; V: TRBV7-2; J: TRBJ2-5; DNA: TGTGCCAGCAGCTCAAGGACTAGTTCGGAAGAGACCCAGTACTTC; CDR3: CASSSRTSSEETQYF
size: few; D: TRBD2; V: TRBV29-1; J: TRBJ2-5; DNA: TGCAGCGTTGTGGGCCAGCGGGGGGCGCAAGAGACCCAGTACTTC; CDR3: CSVVGQRGAQETQYF
size: NA; D: NA; V: TRBV10-3; J: TRBJ2-7; DNA: TGTGCCATCAGAGGCTCCGGGGAGCAGTACTTC; CDR3: CAIRGSGEQYF
size: NA; D: NA; V: TRBV4-3; J: TRBJ2-5; DNA: TGCGCCAGCAGCCAAGATCTCCGGAGACCCAAAGAGACCCAGTACTTC; CDR3: CASSQDLRRPKETQYF
size: once; D: TRBD2; V: TRBV2; J: TRBJ2-1; DNA: TGTGCCAGCAGTGGCCCTAGCGGGAACAATGAGCAGTTCTTC; CDR3: CASSGPSGNNEQFF
size: many; D: NA; V: TRBV18; J: TRBJ2-3; DNA: TGTGCCAGCAGCCCCCCTAGCACAGATACGCAGTATTTT; CDR3: CASSPPSTDTQYF
size: many; D: TRBD1; V: TRBV2; J: TRBJ1-2; DNA: TGTGCCAGCAGTCCGACAGGGCTCCGGAATGGCTACACCTTC; CDR3: CASSPTGLRNGYTF
size: few; D: NA; V: TRBV27; J: TRBJ2-2; DNA: NA; CDR3: CASSFGAGGELFF
size: many; D: TRBD2; V: TRBV20-1; J: TRBJ2-3; DNA: TGCAGTGCTAAGACCGGGACTAGCGGGAGGACAGATACGCAGTATTTT; CDR3: CSAKTGTSGRTDTQYF
size: few; D: NA; V: TRBV27; J: TRBJ2-6; DNA: TGTGCCAGCAAATCTCCCAGCTCTGGGGCCAACGTCCTGACTTTC; CDR3: CASKSPSSGANVLTF